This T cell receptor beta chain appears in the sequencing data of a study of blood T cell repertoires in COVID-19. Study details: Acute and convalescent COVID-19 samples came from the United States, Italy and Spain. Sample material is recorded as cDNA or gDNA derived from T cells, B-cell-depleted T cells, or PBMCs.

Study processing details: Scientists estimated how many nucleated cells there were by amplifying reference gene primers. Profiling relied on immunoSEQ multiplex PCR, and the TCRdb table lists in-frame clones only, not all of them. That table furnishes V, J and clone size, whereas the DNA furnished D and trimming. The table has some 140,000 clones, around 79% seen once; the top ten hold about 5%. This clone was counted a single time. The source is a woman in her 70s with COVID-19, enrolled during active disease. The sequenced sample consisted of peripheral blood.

The CDR3 nucleotides are TGTGCCAGCAGCGGGGGAGGGGGTCAGCCCCAGCATTTT. Amino acids: CASSGGGGQPQHF. The chain combines TRBV3-1 (or the pseudogene TRBV3-2) with TRBJ1-5; TRBD1 is a possible D gene (6 bases). Per the germline V gene, CDR1 is LGHDT and CDR2 is YNNKEL (reference sequence). This CDR3 is built from 13 residues. Trimming took off 5 bases at V and 6 bases at J, with 11 bases between the two ends.